These 17 T cell receptor beta chains were all obtained from the same sample, sequenced in a study of blood T cells in healthy people across ages (dated by TCRdb to the mid-2010s). Libraries were made using 5' RACE. Reads for this sample came from an Illumina HiSeq 2500. A second PCR of about 6 to 12 cycles was run with a J-beta primer mix and a sample-barcoded 5' primer. The public sequencing data were trimmed at Q25 with fastp and processed into clonotypes with MiXCR by TCRdb, which kept only in-frame beta chains. Each CDR3 protein appears once, grouped with its most common genes and DNA. The sample includes hundreds of thousands of distinct CDR3 sequences, with about 54% observed a single time. Around 37% of the sample rests with the top ten. Sequencing used blood. Receptors originate from a man aged 60 to 69 in good health.

This clonotype was found a few times. V gene TRBV6-5 combines with J gene TRBJ2-7; 10 positions match TRBD2. Germline values: CDR1 MNHEY, CDR2 SVGAGI. V trimming: 4 bases; J trimming: 3 bases; junction bases outside the gene matches: 6. The CDR3 spans 15 residues. CDR3 DNA sequence: TGTGCCAGCAGTTCCGAGACTAGCGGGTTCTACGAGCAGTACTTC. Its protein is CASSSETSGFYEQYF.

The gene calls are TRBV5-1 and TRBJ2-3; 8 bases line up with TRBD1. The CDR3 spans 16 residues. V gave up 0 bases and J gave up 3 bases; unmatched junction bases: 6. The germline CDR1 and CDR2 sequences are SGHRS and YFSETQ. CDR3 sequence reads: CASSLEGRGQTDTQYF. CDR3 nucleotides: TGCGCCAGCAGCTTGGAGGGCAGGGGGCAGACAGATACGCAGTATTTT.

The chain has TRBV7-8 and TRBJ2-1; TRBD2 matches at 7 bases. CDR3 size: 16 residues. Germline V lookup: CDR1 SGHVS, CDR2 FQNEAQ. J was trimmed by 3 bases and V by 1 base; bases with no gene match: 6. CDR3 sequence (DNA): TGTGCCAGCAGCTTAGGGGGGGACTACCGCTACAATGAGCAGTTCTTC. Its protein product is CASSLGGDYRYNEQFF.

The table lists this clonotype with a count of one. The chain uses TRBV20-1 and TRBJ1-4, with 10 nucleotides matching TRBD1. From germline, CDR1 is DFQATT and CDR2 SNEGSKA (reference sequence). After removal of 3 bases from V and 8 bases from J, the junction contained 6 bases not matched to a gene. The CDR3 extends over 14 amino acids. The CDR3 loop is CSARPGTGEEKLFF. CDR3 in DNA: TGCAGTGCTAGGCCTGGGACAGGGGAGGAAAAACTGTTTTTT.

The chain employs TRBV7-2 and TRBJ2-5; possible D gene TRBD1, 7 bases. Deletions cut 8 bases from V and 2 bases from J, with 18 bases between. Germline V gene data show CDR1 as SGHTA and CDR2 as FQGNSA. The CDR3 totals 15 residues. The CDR3 here is CASGYGQGGQETQYF. In DNA form, the CDR3 reads TGTGCCAGCGGCTATGGGCAGGGGGGACAAGAGACCCAGTACTTC.

This clonotype was seen just once. This sequence joins TRBV20-1 and TRBJ2-7, with D possibly TRBD1 on 5 matching bases. The DNA matches TRBJ2-5 better at its end, which makes the J call doubtful. The V gene's germline CDR1 is DFQATT and CDR2 SNEGSKA (reference sequence). The CDR3 loop spans 12 amino acids. The CDR3 DNA follows: TGCAGCGCTCCTCAGGGATGGAAGACCCAGTACTTC. Amino acid sequence: CSAPQGWKTQYF.

J is TRBJ1-4 and V is TRBV6-5, with TRBD1 matching over 7 bases. Germline values: CDR1 MNHEY, CDR2 SVGAGI. V dropped 5 bases and J dropped 8; count of bases not matched to a gene: 8. The CDR3 has 14 amino acids. The CDR3 DNA is TGTGCCAGCAGTCGAGGGGGCGAGGGGGAAAAACTGTTTTTT. Protein product: CASSRGGEGEKLFF.

This chain connects TRBV28 to TRBJ2-6, with D uncertain. V was pared by 9 bases and J by 0 bases, with 9 bases between. Germline CDR1 is MDHEN and CDR2 is SYDVKM. The CDR3 covers 14 residues. The chain's CDR3 is CASASYSGANVLTF. The CDR3 DNA is TGTGCCAGTGCTTCATACTCTGGGGCCAACGTCCTGACTTTC.

V is TRBV5-1 and J is TRBJ2-1; D is perhaps TRBD1 (5 bases). The CDR3 totals 14 residues. Germline CDR1 reads SGHRS; CDR2 reads YFSETQ. Trimming shortened V by 0 bases and J by 7 bases, and 11 bases separated the two germline ends. The CDR3: CASSLAAGKNEQFF. In DNA, the CDR3 is TGCGCCAGCAGCTTGGCCGCAGGGAAAAATGAGCAGTTCTTC.

The V call is TRBV10-1, the J call TRBJ2-3; 11 bases agree with TRBD2. V gave up 5 bases and J gave up 0 bases; unmatched junction bases: 10. This CDR3 has 18 residues. Germline V CDR1 and CDR2: WNHNN, SYGVQD (reference sequence). CDR3 sequence reads: CASSWMASGGISTDTQYF. The CDR3 nucleotides are TGCGCCAGCAGTTGGATGGCTAGCGGGGGGATTAGCACAGATACGCAGTATTTT.

The genes are TRBV20-1 and TRBJ2-3, with D maybe TRBD1 (7 bases). Germline CDR1 and CDR2: DFQATT and SNEGSKA (reference sequence). The CDR3 extends over 14 amino acids. Trimming stripped 3 bases from V and 0 bases from J, with 10 bases between. For the CDR3, the DNA is TGCAGTGCTAGGACAGGGACTAGCACAGATACGCAGTATTTT. This encodes CSARTGTSTDTQYF.

V gene TRBV12-5 combines with J gene TRBJ2-7, with TRBD1 matching 9 bases. This CDR3 has 14 residues. The V gene end was trimmed by 7 bases and the J gene end by 2 bases; junction bases not matched to a gene: 6. Germline V lookup: CDR1 LGHNT, CDR2 FRNRAP. The chain's CDR3 is CASDTDRGTYEQYF. The CDR3 nucleotides read TGTGCTAGTGACACGGACAGGGGTACCTACGAGCAGTACTTC.

CDR3 bases: TGCAGTGCTAGCCTTCCCAGGGGAGATACCGAGCAGTACTTC. It translates to CSASLPRGDTEQYF. This chain uses TRBV20-1 with TRBJ2-5; the D gene is possibly TRBD1 (6 bases). The J call may be mistaken, given a closer DNA end match to TRBJ2-7. The CDR3 has 14 residues. The germline V gene encodes CDR1 DFQATT and CDR2 SNEGSKA (reference sequence).

The chain carries TRBV5-1 and TRBJ1-2, with TRBD1 as a possible D gene (5 bases). V lost 0 bases and J 4 bases, leaving 13 bases between the germline ends. The CDR3 spans 15 residues. CDR1 and CDR2 (germline): SGHRS, YFSETQ. The CDR3 here is CASSLDQLRGYGYTF. Written as DNA, the CDR3 is TGCGCCAGCAGCTTGGATCAGCTGAGGGGCTATGGCTACACCTTC.

The rearrangement links TRBV5-1 to TRBJ2-1; D gene unclear. The germline V gene encodes CDR1 SGHRS and CDR2 YFSETQ. This CDR3 has 16 amino acids. V was clipped by 4 bases and J by 0 bases, with 14 bases between them. Here the CDR3 reads CASSPDPRSSYNEQFF. DNA for the CDR3: TGCGCCAGCAGCCCAGATCCCCGGAGCTCCTACAATGAGCAGTTCTTC.

The chain is built from TRBV20-1 and TRBJ2-1; 8 bases are shared with TRBD2. With the DNA end fitting TRBJ2-7 better, the J assignment may be wrong. The CDR3 totals 16 residues. CDR1 is DFQATT, CDR2 SNEGSKA, per germline (reference sequence). The CDR3 loop is CSARTSGGSSYNEQYF. CDR3 DNA: TGCAGTGCGAGGACTTCGGGGGGGAGCTCCTACAATGAGCAGTACTTC.

J is TRBJ2-3 and V is TRBV5-1; 8 bases line up with TRBD1. This CDR3 is built from 17 residues. Trimming cost V 1 base and J 5 bases; bases outside gene matches: 12. Germline-derived CDR1 and CDR2 are SGHRS and YFSETQ. The CDR3 protein is CASSLLPGQGARDTQYF. In DNA form, the CDR3 reads TGCGCCAGCAGCTTGTTGCCCGGTCAGGGGGCGCGAGATACGCAGTATTTT.